This TCR beta chain was documented in a study of blood T cell repertoires in COVID-19 (dated by TCRdb to 2018 to 2020). Concerning the study at large: Samples from collaborators originated in the United States, Italy and Spain and spanned both the acute and convalescent phases of COVID-19. The prospective study material was composed of cDNA or gDNA derived from T cells, B-cell-depleted T cells, or PBMCs. Subjects who had been exposed to COVID-19, were actively infected with it, or had recovered from it provided the deeply sampled blood TCRbeta repertoires that made up the dataset. The repertoires were released in a freely available public database meant as a resource for research on the immune response to SARS-CoV-2. Samples were obtained from the ongoing ImmuneRACE study (first 160 participants) and from about 1,300 subjects provided by 6 global collaborators. Sample metadata almost always included a de-identified subject ID, COVID-19 status, age in years and sex. Where HLA class I and class II types were available, the types were taken from metadata supplied by the sample provider, not from assay-based typing.

The immunoSEQ Assay, a bias-controlled multiplex PCR, was used to amplify TCRbeta CDR3 regions from genomic DNA. The paper's processing steps were these. Nucleated cell counts per sample were estimated from amplification of reference gene primers within the assay. Sequence reads were collapsed and filtered to measure the absolute abundance of every unique TCRbeta CDR3 rearrangement. For each sample, productive Simpson clonality was calculated as the square root of Simpson's diversity index over productive rearrangements. TCRdb provides this immuneACCESS table in a form limited to in-frame rearrangements. Some clones are lacking; in checked studies, under half of them reflect an unresolved V gene, and why the rest are absent is not known. V, J and clone size are taken as reported in that table, and D and trimming were inferred from the DNA itself. The sample yields a few hundred thousand clones; about 87% were counted once. 0.8% to 0.9% of the sample comes from the top ten.

A distance of 8 bases separates the germline ends of V and J, which lose 5 bases and 1 base respectively. CDR1 and CDR2 (SGHAT, FQNNGV) derive from the germline V gene. Including the terminal cysteine and phenylalanine, the CDR3 comprises 13 residues. Of the read, only the CDR3 DNA is kept; its 39 bases are in frame from base 1. One collaborating source in Seattle enrolled patients during active infection and followed them longitudinally through the course of disease. Each collaborating institution followed its own protocols to collect whole blood in K2EDTA tubes. Collaborator samples were shipped for TCRbeta analysis as frozen whole blood, isolated PBMCs, or DNA extracted from either sample type. What the study reported, not specific to this receptor: The quantity of clinical and demographic metadata differed by source and by participant and was supplied without curation.

Note on this clone: The clone's antigen remains unknown. No much larger clone exists at a distance of one base, and base qualities are not known.

This TCR was sampled from a man aged 18 to 30 with COVID-19, enrolled during active disease. The V and J genes are TRBV11-2 and TRBJ1-2; the D segment cannot be called with confidence. The specimen sequenced was peripheral blood. The DNA sequence is as follows: TGTGCCAGCAGCCCGAGGATTAACTATGGCTACACCTTC. Translated, this is CASSPRINYGYTF.